The 27 T cell receptor beta chains below were found in one sample sequenced in a study of TIL therapy for anti-PD-1-resistant metastatic lung cancer (dated by TCRdb to 2020 to 2022). TCR beta CDR3 regions were amplified from genomic DNA with the immunoSEQ v3 hsTCRB kit using bias-controlled multiplex PCR. TCRdb took this table from immuneACCESS and kept in-frame rearrangements with V and J called. Such tables lack part of the clones; where checked against another copy, unresolved V genes explain under half of the gap, and the rest is unexplained. In this sample the table shows about 100,000 clones, 65% of which occur a single time. The ten largest make up 9.5% to 12% of the sample. Taken with the paper, the label for time point translates to: pre-treatment sample, taken before nivolumab and TIL therapy. Excised metastases, mostly pleural nodules or supraclavicular lymph nodes, were used as baseline tumor samples and were taken from the same resection from which TIL were grown.

The sequenced sample was tumor tissue, obtained at baseline. The receptors stem from a person aged 30 to 80 with non-small cell lung cancer.

The rearrangement uses TRBV28 and TRBJ2-7; the match to TRBD2 covers 10 bases. Looked up from germline, CDR1 is MDHEN and CDR2 is SYDVKM. There are 16 residues in the CDR3. V trimming: 2 bases; J trimming: 0 bases; junction bases outside the gene matches: 4. The CDR3 sequence: CASSLGASGSSYEQYF. In DNA, the CDR3 is TGTGCCAGCAGTTTAGGTGCTAGCGGGAGCTCCTACGAGCAGTACTTC.

The J gene is TRBJ2-2, the V gene TRBV7-6, with 12 bases that match TRBD2. After removal of 4 bases from V and 6 bases from J, the junction contained 12 bases not matched to a gene. Germline assignment: CDR1 SGHVS and CDR2 FNYEAQ. The CDR3 is 18 residues long. CDR3 protein: CASSSQPITSGGPGELFF. CDR3 coding DNA: TGTGCCAGCAGCTCCCAGCCAATTACTAGCGGGGGGCCCGGGGAGCTGTTTTTT. Full variable domain (rest looked up from reference TRBV7-6 and TRBJ2-2): GAGVSQSPRYKVTKRGQDVALRCDPISGHVSLYWYRQALGQGPEFLTYFNYEAQQDKSGLPNDRFSAERPEGSISTLTIQRTEQRDSAMYRCASSSQPITSGGPGELFFGEGSRLTVL.

This chain connects TRBV7-2 to TRBJ2-1, with TRBD2 as a possible D gene (5 bases). Germline V CDR1 and CDR2: SGHTA, FQGNSA. The V end lost 5 bases, the J end lost 5 bases, and 16 bases lay between the germline ends. The CDR3 totals 15 residues. CDR3 sequence reads: CASSATRGSNNEQFF. CDR3 DNA: TGTGCCAGCAGCGCAACGCGCGGGTCCAACAATGAGCAGTTCTTC.

The V and J genes are TRBV16 and TRBJ1-2; possibly TRBD1 for D (5 bases). Germline-derived CDR1 and CDR2 are KGHSY and FQNENV. CDR3 length: 13 amino acids. Deletions cut 6 bases from V and 6 bases from J, with 14 bases between. The CDR3: CASSPTTRDGYTF. The CDR3 DNA reads TGTGCCAGCAGTCCTACTACCAGGGATGGCTACACCTTC. Combining the CDR3 with reference TRBV16 and TRBJ1-2 gives the whole variable domain GEEVAQTPKHLVRGEGQKAKLYCAPIKGHSYVFWYQQVLKNEFKFLISFQNENVFDETGMPKERFSAKCLPNSPCSLEIQATKLEDSAVYFCASSPTTRDGYTFGSGTRLTVV.

The chain carries TRBV12-3 or TRBV12-4 and TRBJ2-7; 9 bases are a match to TRBD1. The CDR3 extends over 13 amino acids. Trimming cost V 6 bases and J 9 bases; bases outside gene matches: 9. The CDR3 region has the DNA TGTGCCAGCAGCCCCGGGACAGGGTCTTTGCAGTACTTC. Encoded protein: CASSPGTGSLQYF.

The rearrangement links TRBV6-5 to TRBJ1-1; 7 positions agree with TRBD1. This CDR3 has 13 amino acids. J lost 7 bases, V lost 7 bases, and 9 bases had no gene match. The germline gives CDR1 MNHEY, CDR2 SVGAGI. CDR3 DNA: TGTGCCAGCACCGAGACAGGGAATGGTGAAGCTTTCTTT. Protein product: CASTETGNGEAFF.

The sample holds a few counts of this clone. At one end the junction does not follow the germline gene, possibly because of a read error. The chain links TRBV3-1 (or the pseudogene TRBV3-2) to TRBJ1-1; unclear D gene. Germline-derived CDR1 and CDR2 are LGHDT and YNNKEL (reference sequence). The CDR3 extends over 14 amino acids. CDR3 sequence: CARSRPHLNTEAFF. The CDR3 DNA reads as TGTGCCAGGAGCCGACCTCATTTGAACACTGAAGCTTTCTTT.

The gene calls are TRBV3-1 (or the pseudogene TRBV3-2) and TRBJ1-6; weak D call: TRBD1 (6 bases). Deletions cut 2 bases from V and 8 bases from J, with 7 bases between. CDR1 is LGHDT, CDR2 YNNKEL, per germline (reference sequence). The CDR3 sequence is 13 residues long. DNA for the CDR3: TGTGCCAGCAGCCAATACAGGGATTCACCCCTCCACTTT. It yields the protein CASSQYRDSPLHF.

This clone was seen a few times. The CDR3 region has the DNA TGTGCCAGCAGTTTCCCCACGGAGGGGACGAACACCATATATTTT. Protein product: CASSFPTEGTNTIYF. The V call is TRBV28, the J call TRBJ1-3, with TRBD1 as a possible D gene (5 bases). The CDR3 sequence is 15 residues long. The germline V gene has CDR1 MDHEN and CDR2 SYDVKM. V was shortened by 3 bases and J by 7 bases, with 16 bases between the two germline ends.

This sequence joins TRBV5-8 and TRBJ2-3; D is perhaps TRBD2 (5 bases). CDR3 size: 13 residues. V was cut by 6 bases and J by 4 bases, with 12 bases left in between. From germline, CDR1 is SGHTS and CDR2 YDEGEE. The CDR3 nucleotides are TGTGCCAGCACAAAGCGGTCGGCAGATACGCAGTATTTT. Its translation is CASTKRSADTQYF. Supplemented by reference TRBV5-8 and TRBJ2-3, the full variable domain reads EAGVTQSPTHLIKTRGQQATLRCSPISGHTSVYWYQQALGLGLQFLLWYDEGEERNRGNFPPRFSGRQFPNYSSELNVNALELEDSALYLCASTKRSADTQYFGPGTRLTVL.

The V and J genes are TRBV27 and TRBJ2-3; D is unclear. The CDR3 sequence is 16 residues long. Germline values: CDR1 MNHEY, CDR2 SMNVEV (reference sequence). V lost 5 bases and J lost 2, with 17 bases in between. This chain's CDR3 is CASSATTIFPTDTQYF. CDR3 bases: TGTGCCAGCAGTGCTACGACGATATTTCCCACAGATACGCAGTATTTT.

This clone has a handful of counts. The CDR3 bases are TGTGCCACCAGCAGAGATCGGGGAGCCGGAAACACCATATATTTT. Amino acids: CATSRDRGAGNTIYF. V usage is TRBV15 and J usage is TRBJ1-3; unclear D gene. The CDR3 is made up of 15 amino acids. V lost 0 bases, J lost 4 bases, and 10 bases lay in between. Germline-derived CDR1 and CDR2 are LNHNV and YYDKDF (reference sequence).

The CDR3 DNA follows: TGTGCCAGCAGCTTCGTCACCGGGGAGCTGTTTTTT. As protein: CASSFVTGELFF. The chain couples TRBV7-9 to TRBJ2-2; D gene ambiguous. Germline CDR1 is SEHNR and CDR2 is FQNEAQ (reference sequence). CDR3 length: 12 residues. The V and J ends lost 3 bases and 4 bases respectively, with 3 bases between them.

The genes are TRBV9 and TRBJ2-4; tentatively, D is TRBD1 (6 bases). Germline CDR1 reads SGDLS; CDR2 reads YYNGEE. The CDR3 sequence is 16 residues long. Trimming took off 3 bases at V and 1 base at J, with 14 bases between the two ends. The CDR3: CASSAEPQGAKNIQYF. In DNA, the CDR3 is TGTGCCAGCAGCGCCGAGCCCCAGGGGGCCAAAAACATTCAGTACTTC. The entire variable domain, with the rest obtained from reference TRBV9 and TRBJ2-4, is as follows: DSGVTQTPKHLITATGQRVTLRCSPRSGDLSVYWYQQSLDQGLQFLIQYYNGEERAKGNILERFSAQQFPDLHSELNLSSLELGDSALYFCASSAEPQGAKNIQYFGAGTRLSVL.

This clone was recorded once. This chain joins TRBV7-2 and TRBJ2-5; D ambiguous. V was shortened by 4 bases and J by 4 bases, with 10 bases between the two germline ends. The CDR3 sequence is 13 residues long. Germline CDR1 reads SGHTA; CDR2 reads FQGNSA. CDR3 residues: CASSSSTGETQYF. The DNA of the CDR3 is TGTGCCAGCAGCTCCTCGACGGGAGAGACCCAGTACTTC.

This clone was seen a single time. The chain has TRBV6-4 and TRBJ2-1, with a weak D call TRBD1 (6 bases). This CDR3 comprises 15 residues. Germline CDR1 reads MRHNA; CDR2 reads SNTAGT. The ends were cut back, 6 bases at V and 7 bases at J, with 19 bases in the middle. The CDR3, as DNA: TGTGCCAGCAGGGCCAGGGGTCCCATGGAGAATGAGCAGTTCTTC. This gives the protein CASRARGPMENEQFF.

This sequence joins TRBV7-2 and TRBJ2-7, with D unclear. This CDR3 contains 12 residues. V was trimmed by 0 bases and J by 6 bases, leaving 6 bases between them. Germline CDR1 and CDR2: SGHTA and FQGNSA. The CDR3 DNA is TGTGCCAGCAGCTTAGCTGGCACCGAGCAGTACTTC. Translation: CASSLAGTEQYF.

This rearrangement joins TRBV7-3 to TRBJ2-3; TRBD2 aligns across 8 bases. Germline V gene sequence: CDR1 SGHTA, CDR2 FQGTGA. V lost 0 bases to trimming and J lost 2 bases; unmatched junction nucleotides: 7. This CDR3 has 17 amino acids. The CDR3 region is CASSLTGPGGDTDTQYF. The CDR3 nucleotides are TGTGCCAGCAGCTTAACGGGACCCGGGGGGGACACAGATACGCAGTATTTT.

The chain is built from TRBV18 and TRBJ2-3; D may match TRBD1 or TRBD2 (5 bases each). V was cut by 5 bases and J by 0 bases, with 15 bases left in between. The CDR3 is 16 amino acids. The germline V gene encodes CDR1 KGHSH and CDR2 LQKENI. Here the CDR3 DNA reads TGTGCCAGCTCATCTGGGACGGGGACCAGCACAGATACGCAGTATTTT. Amino acid sequence: CASSSGTGTSTDTQYF.

V is TRBV7-2 and J is TRBJ1-4; the D is unclear. The CDR3 contains 13 residues. Trimming took off 0 bases at V and 6 bases at J, with 5 bases between the two ends. CDR1 is SGHTA, CDR2 FQGNSA, per germline. The CDR3 DNA sequence: TGTGCCAGCAGCTTAGCGCGTTATGAAAAACTGTTTTTT. Translated: CASSLARYEKLFF.

The J gene is TRBJ2-5, the V gene TRBV5-6; 14 bases agree with TRBD2. This CDR3 is built from 17 residues. Trimming removed 2 bases from V and 5 bases from J; junction bases left unmatched: 8. From germline, CDR1 is SGHDT and CDR2 YYEEEE. The CDR3 region has the DNA TGTGCCAGCAGCTTTGGGACTAGCGGGAGAAAGAGGGAGACCCAGTACTTC. This sequence encodes CASSFGTSGRKRETQYF.

This chain joins TRBV27 and TRBJ2-3; D gene ambiguous. Trimming removed 8 bases at V and 2 bases at J, with 11 bases between. This CDR3 has 13 amino acids. CDR1 MNHEY and CDR2 SMNVEV come from the germline V gene (reference sequence). As DNA, the CDR3 is TGTGCCAGCGGGGTGGATACCACAGATACGCAGTATTTT. Residues: CASGVDTTDTQYF.

V is TRBV7-2 and J is TRBJ2-7; the D is unclear. V was clipped by 4 bases and J by 6 bases, with 13 bases between them. This CDR3 has 13 residues. Germline V gene sequence: CDR1 SGHTA, CDR2 FQGNSA. The DNA for the CDR3 is TGTGCCAGCAGCTCCCTAGTTTCGCTCGAGCAGTACTTC. Amino acids: CASSSLVSLEQYF.

This chain uses TRBV18 with TRBJ1-5; no clear D gene. This CDR3 comprises 15 residues. V lost 2 bases to trimming and J lost 2 bases, with 10 bases between them. Germline V CDR1 and CDR2: KGHSH, LQKENI. The CDR3 nucleotides are TGTGCCAGCTCACCAGTGGGGTCTGGCAATCAGCCCCAGCATTTT. It encodes CASSPVGSGNQPQHF.

This clone was seen only a few times. A much larger clone sits a single nucleotide away, making a read error possible. The V gene is TRBV7-2, the J gene TRBJ2-3; D is undetermined. The V end lost 1 base, the J end lost 4 bases, and 3 bases lay between the germline ends. CDR1 is SGHTA, CDR2 FQGNSA, per germline. The CDR3 is 12 residues long. The CDR3 here is CASSLDSDTQYF. The CDR3 DNA sequence: TGTGCCAGCAGCTTAGACTCAGATACGCAGTATTTT.

This chain connects TRBV3-1 (or the pseudogene TRBV3-2) to TRBJ2-1, with a tentative D call TRBD1 (5 bases). Per germline, CDR1 LGHDT and CDR2 YNNKEL (reference sequence). Trimming removed 3 bases from V and 13 bases from J, with 25 bases in between. CDR3 length: 16 amino acids. Written as DNA, the CDR3 is TGTGCCAGCAGCCATTTGGCCAGGGTTGGGCAAAGGATTCAGTTCTTC. It is translated as CASSHLARVGQRIQFF.

Only a few counts were recorded for this clone. The rearrangement links TRBV7-2 to TRBJ2-7; maybe TRBD1 (6 bases). The germline V and J ends were trimmed by 0 bases and 2 bases, with 8 bases remaining between them. This CDR3 spans 14 amino acids. In germline, CDR1 is SGHTA, CDR2 FQGNSA. The CDR3 sequence is CASSLADRTYEQYF. CDR3 DNA: TGTGCCAGCAGCTTAGCCGACAGGACCTACGAGCAGTACTTC.